Shown below are 5 T cell receptor beta chains from a single sample sequenced in a study of immune evolution from preneoplasia to lung adenocarcinoma. Measured with immunoSEQ multiplex PCR; TCRdb has only the in-frame clones, and not every one. The table shows about 2,900 clones, with roughly nine tenths occurring only once. Sequenced material: FFPE invasive lung adenocarcinoma tissue. The receptors come from a person aged 70 to 85 with invasive lung adenocarcinoma.

This sequence joins TRBV6-5 and TRBJ1-2, with D uncertain. Trimming pared 2 bases from V and 8 bases from J, leaving 12 bases between. The CDR3 runs to 13 residues. Per germline, CDR1 MNHEY and CDR2 SVGAGI. CDR3 loop: CASSYPASPGYTF. In DNA, the CDR3 is TGTGCCAGCAGTTACCCCGCCAGCCCGGGCTACACCTTC.

This chain uses TRBV7-9 with TRBJ1-1, with D tentatively TRBD1 (5 bases). Trimming left V 8 bases short and J 0 bases short, with 16 bases between. There are 15 residues in the CDR3. CDR1 and CDR2 from the germline V gene are SEHNR and FQNEAQ (reference sequence). CDR3 region: CASGRSGGMNTEAFF. The CDR3, as DNA: TGTGCCAGCGGCAGGTCCGGGGGGATGAACACTGAAGCTTTCTTT.

The V gene is TRBV11-2, the J gene TRBJ1-5; a possible D gene is TRBD1 (6 bases). CDR3 length equals 14 residues. CDR1 is SGHAT, CDR2 FQNNGV, per germline. With 0 bases removed from V and 6 bases from J, the gap between germline ends came to 9 bases. The chain's CDR3 is CASSLDRGGQPQHF. CDR3 bases: TGTGCCAGCAGCTTAGATAGGGGGGGTCAGCCCCAGCATTTT.

This rearrangement joins TRBV30 to TRBJ1-4; TRBD1 agrees at 8 bases. J gave up 11 bases and V 0 bases, and 8 bases lay outside the gene matches. The CDR3 covers 14 residues. Germline assignment: CDR1 GTSNPN and CDR2 SVGIG (reference sequence). The CDR3 loop is CAWSVPQTGAKLFF. CDR3 DNA sequence: TGTGCCTGGAGTGTACCTCAGACAGGGGCGAAACTGTTTTTT.

The chain couples TRBV9 to TRBJ2-2; TRBD1 matches at 9 bases. J was trimmed by 4 bases and V by 4 bases; bases with no gene match: 8. CDR1 is SGDLS and CDR2 is YYNGEE in the germline V gene. CDR3 length equals 16 residues. This CDR3 is CASSPGTGGITGELFF. Written as DNA, the CDR3 is TGTGCCAGCAGCCCAGGCACAGGGGGCATCACCGGGGAGCTGTTTTTT.